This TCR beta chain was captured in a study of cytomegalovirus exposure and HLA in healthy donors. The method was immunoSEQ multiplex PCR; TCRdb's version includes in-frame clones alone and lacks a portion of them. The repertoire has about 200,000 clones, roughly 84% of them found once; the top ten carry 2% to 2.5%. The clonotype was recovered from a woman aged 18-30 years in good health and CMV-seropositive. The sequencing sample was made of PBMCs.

The CDR3 reads CASGAEGFYNEQFF. CDR3 in DNA: TGTGCCAGTGGGGCGGAGGGCTTCTACAATGAGCAGTTCTTC. The rearrangement joins TRBV7-3 to TRBJ2-1; the D gene is possibly TRBD2 (6 bases). The CDR3 spans 14 residues. The germline CDR1 and CDR2 sequences are SGHTA and FQGTGA. V gave up 9 bases and J gave up 3 bases, with 15 bases separating them.